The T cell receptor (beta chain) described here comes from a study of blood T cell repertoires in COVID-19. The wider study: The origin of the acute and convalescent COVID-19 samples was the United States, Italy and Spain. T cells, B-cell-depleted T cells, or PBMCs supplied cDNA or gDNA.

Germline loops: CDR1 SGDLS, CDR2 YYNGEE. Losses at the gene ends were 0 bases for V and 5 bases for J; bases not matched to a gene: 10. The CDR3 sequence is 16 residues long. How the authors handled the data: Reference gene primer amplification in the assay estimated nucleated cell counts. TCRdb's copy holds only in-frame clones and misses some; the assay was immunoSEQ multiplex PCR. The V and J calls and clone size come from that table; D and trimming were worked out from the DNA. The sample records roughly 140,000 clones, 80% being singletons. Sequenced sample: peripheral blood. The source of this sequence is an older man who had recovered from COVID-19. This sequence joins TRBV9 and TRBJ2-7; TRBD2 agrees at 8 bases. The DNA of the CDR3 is TGTGCCAGCAGCGTAGCGCCGGGAGGGAATAGTGACGAGCAGTACTTC. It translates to CASSVAPGGNSDEQYF.